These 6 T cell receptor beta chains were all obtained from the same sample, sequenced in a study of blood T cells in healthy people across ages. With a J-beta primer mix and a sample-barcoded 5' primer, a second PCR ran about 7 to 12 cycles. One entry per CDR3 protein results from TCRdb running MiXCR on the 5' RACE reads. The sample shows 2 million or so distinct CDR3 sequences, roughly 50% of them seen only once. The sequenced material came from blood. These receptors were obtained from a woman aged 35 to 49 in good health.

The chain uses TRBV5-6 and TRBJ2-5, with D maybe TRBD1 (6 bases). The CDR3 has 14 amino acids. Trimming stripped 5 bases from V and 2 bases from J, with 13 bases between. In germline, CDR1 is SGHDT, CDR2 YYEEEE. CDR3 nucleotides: TGTGCCAGCAGGGTGGACAGCCGTCAAGAGACCCAGTACTTC. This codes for CASRVDSRQETQYF.

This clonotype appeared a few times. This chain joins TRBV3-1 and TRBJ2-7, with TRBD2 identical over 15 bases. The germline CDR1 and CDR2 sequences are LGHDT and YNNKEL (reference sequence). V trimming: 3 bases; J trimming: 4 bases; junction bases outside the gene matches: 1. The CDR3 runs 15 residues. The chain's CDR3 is CASSHGLAGGYEQYF. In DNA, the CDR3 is TGTGCCAGCAGCCATGGACTAGCGGGGGGGTACGAGCAGTACTTC.

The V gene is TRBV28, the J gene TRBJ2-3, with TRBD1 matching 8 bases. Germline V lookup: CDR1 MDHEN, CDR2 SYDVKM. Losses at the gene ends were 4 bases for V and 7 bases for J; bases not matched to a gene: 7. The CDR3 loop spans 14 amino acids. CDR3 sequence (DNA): TGTGCCAGCAGTTGGGGCAGGGGGCTAAATACGCAGTATTTT. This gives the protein CASSWGRGLNTQYF.

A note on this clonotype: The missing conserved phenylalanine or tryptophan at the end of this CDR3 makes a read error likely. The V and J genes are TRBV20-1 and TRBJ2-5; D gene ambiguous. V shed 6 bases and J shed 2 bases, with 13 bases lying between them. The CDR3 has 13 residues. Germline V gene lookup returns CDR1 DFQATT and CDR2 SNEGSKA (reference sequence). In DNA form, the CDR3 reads TGCAGTGCAACCGTGGCACGTCAAGAGACCCAGTACTTA. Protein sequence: CSATVARQETQYL.

In nucleotides, the CDR3 is TGCAGTGCTAGACGCATGGCGGGGGCCCAATTTTACAATGAGCAGTTCTTC. As protein: CSARRMAGAQFYNEQFF. The chain uses TRBV20-1 and TRBJ2-1, with D perhaps matching TRBD2 (7 bases). V was pared by 2 bases and J by 4 bases, with 21 bases between. This CDR3 is built from 17 residues. From germline, CDR1 is DFQATT and CDR2 SNEGSKA (reference sequence).

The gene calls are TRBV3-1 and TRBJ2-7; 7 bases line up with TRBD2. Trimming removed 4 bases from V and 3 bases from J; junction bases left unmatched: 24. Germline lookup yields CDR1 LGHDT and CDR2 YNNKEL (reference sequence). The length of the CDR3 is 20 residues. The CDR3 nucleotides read TGTGCCAGCAGCCGACTATATCCCGTTCATGGGAGGGACCTAAACTACGAGCAGTACTTC. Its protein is CASSRLYPVHGRDLNYEQYF.